These 8 T cell receptor beta chains share one sample of origin, sequenced in a study of T cell changes during pregnancy in multiple sclerosis. Here immunoSEQ multiplex PCR was the method, and the copy in TCRdb shows in-frame clones only, minus some. In the table there are 50,000 to 60,000 clones, 85% to 90% of which are singletons. The sample in question was CD4+ T cells from peripheral blood mononuclear cells, obtained in the first trimester of pregnancy. These receptor sequences come from a female donor with multiple sclerosis, enrolled in a pregnancy study.

The genes are TRBV30 and TRBJ2-6; D ambiguous. Per the germline V gene, CDR1 is GTSNPN and CDR2 is SVGIG (reference sequence). V was trimmed by 6 bases and J by 0 bases, leaving 9 bases between them. The CDR3 is made up of 14 amino acids. For the CDR3, the DNA is TGTGCCTGCCATATGAGCTCTGGGGCCAACGTCCTGACTTTC. Its protein is CACHMSSGANVLTF.

The V gene is TRBV11-2, the J gene TRBJ2-7, with 8 positions matching TRBD2. The CDR3 spans 15 residues. The V segment lost 5 bases and the J segment 0 bases; nucleotides outside the gene matches: 6. From germline, CDR1 is SGHAT and CDR2 FQNNGV. The CDR3 DNA follows: TGTGCCAGCAGCCAACTAGCGGTTAGCTCCTACGAGCAGTACTTC. It translates to CASSQLAVSSYEQYF.

Only one count was recorded for this clone. The chain couples TRBV7-3 to TRBJ2-7, with 7 bases aligning to TRBD2. J gave up 6 bases and V 5 bases, and 7 bases lay outside the gene matches. Germline CDR1 is SGHTA and CDR2 is FQGTGA. This CDR3 comprises 13 residues. The CDR3 loop is CASSVDGEGEQYF. CDR3 nucleotide sequence: TGTGCCAGCAGCGTCGACGGGGAGGGCGAGCAGTACTTC.

The V call is TRBV7-2, the J call TRBJ2-5; 8 nucleotides match TRBD1. After removal of 5 bases from V and 3 bases from J, the junction contained 2 bases not matched to a gene. Germline CDR1 is SGHTA and CDR2 is FQGNSA. The CDR3 loop spans 13 amino acids. In DNA, the CDR3 is TGTGCCAGCAGCAAGGACAGGGAAGAGACCCAGTACTTC. This codes for CASSKDREETQYF.

A few counts support this clone. This sequence joins TRBV2 and TRBJ2-7, with D unclear. The CDR3 contains 13 residues. Germline CDR1 SNHLY, CDR2 FYNNEI. V was shortened by 4 bases and J by 0 bases, with 7 bases between the two germline ends. Here the CDR3 DNA reads TGTGCCAGCAGTGCTCGGTTCTCCTACGAGCAGTACTTC. This sequence encodes CASSARFSYEQYF.

This sequence joins TRBV6-1 and TRBJ1-4; D is unclear. Looked up from germline, CDR1 is MNHNS and CDR2 is SASEGT. This CDR3 is 14 amino acids long. Trimming took 4 bases from V and 3 from J, leaving 9 bases between them. The CDR3 region is CASSGGLPNEKLFF. The CDR3 coding sequence is TGTGCCAGCAGTGGAGGGTTACCTAATGAAAAACTGTTTTTT.

The rearrangement joins TRBV4-3 to TRBJ2-4, with D possibly being TRBD1 (7 bases). Germline CDR1 is LGHNA and CDR2 is YSLEER. This CDR3 region has 15 residues. The V end lost 0 bases, the J end lost 6 bases, and 12 bases lay between the germline ends. CDR3 nucleotides: TGCGCCAGCAGCCAAGAGTGGCAGGGGGGAAACATTCAGTACTTC. Translating it yields CASSQEWQGGNIQYF.

The chain is built from TRBV5-6 and TRBJ2-7; D might be TRBD1 (6 bases). This CDR3 region has 16 residues. V was cut by 1 base and J by 1 base, with 15 bases left in between. Germline V gene sequence: CDR1 SGHDT, CDR2 YYEEEE. CDR3 residues: CASSLIGTSFSYEQYF. CDR3 coding DNA: TGTGCCAGCAGCTTGATAGGGACATCATTTTCCTACGAGCAGTACTTC.